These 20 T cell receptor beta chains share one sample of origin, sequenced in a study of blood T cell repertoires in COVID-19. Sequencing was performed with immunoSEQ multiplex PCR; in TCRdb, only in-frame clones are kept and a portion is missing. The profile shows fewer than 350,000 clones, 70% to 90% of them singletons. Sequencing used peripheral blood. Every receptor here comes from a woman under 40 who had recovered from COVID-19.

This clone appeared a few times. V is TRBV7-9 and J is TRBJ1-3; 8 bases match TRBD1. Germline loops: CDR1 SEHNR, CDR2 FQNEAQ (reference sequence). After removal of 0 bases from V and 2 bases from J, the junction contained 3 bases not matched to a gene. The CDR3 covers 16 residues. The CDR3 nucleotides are TGTGCCAGCAGCTTAGCCAAGACAGGGGCTGGAAACACCATATATTTT. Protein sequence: CASSLAKTGAGNTIYF.

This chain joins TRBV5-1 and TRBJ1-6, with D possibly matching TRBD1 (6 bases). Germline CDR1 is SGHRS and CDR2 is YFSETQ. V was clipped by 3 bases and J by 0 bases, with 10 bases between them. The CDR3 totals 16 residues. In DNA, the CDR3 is TGCGCCAGCAGCTCTGGACAGAGCTCCTATAATTCACCCCTCCACTTT. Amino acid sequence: CASSSGQSSYNSPLHF. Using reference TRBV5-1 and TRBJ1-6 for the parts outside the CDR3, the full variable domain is KAGVTQTPRYLIKTRGQQVTLSCSPISGHRSVSWYQQTPGQGLQFLFEYFSETQRNKGNFPGRFSGRQFSNSRSEMNVSTLELGDSALYLCASSSGQSSYNSPLHFGNGTRLTVT.

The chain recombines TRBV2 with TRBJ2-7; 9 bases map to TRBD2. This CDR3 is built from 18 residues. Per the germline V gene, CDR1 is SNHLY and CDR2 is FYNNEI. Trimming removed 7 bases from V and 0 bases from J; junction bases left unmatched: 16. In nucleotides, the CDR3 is TGTGCCAGCACCCCCAACGGCTTCCTAGCGGGACTCTCCTACGAGCAGTACTTC. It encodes CASTPNGFLAGLSYEQYF.

For the CDR3, the DNA is TGTGCCAGTACCGTTGGACAGGGCCCAAATCAGCCCCAGCATTTT. It is translated as CASTVGQGPNQPQHF. This chain joins TRBV19 and TRBJ1-5; 8 nucleotides align to TRBD1. V was clipped by 7 bases and J by 4 bases; unmatched bases: 9. The CDR3 spans 15 residues. Looked up from germline, CDR1 is LNHDA and CDR2 is SQIVND (reference sequence).

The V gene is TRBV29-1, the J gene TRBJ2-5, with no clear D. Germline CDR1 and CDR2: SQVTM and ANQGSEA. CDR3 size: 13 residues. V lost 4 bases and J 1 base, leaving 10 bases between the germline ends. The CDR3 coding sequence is TGCAGCGTTGCAGCGAGATTCCAAGAGACCCAGTACTTC. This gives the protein CSVAARFQETQYF.

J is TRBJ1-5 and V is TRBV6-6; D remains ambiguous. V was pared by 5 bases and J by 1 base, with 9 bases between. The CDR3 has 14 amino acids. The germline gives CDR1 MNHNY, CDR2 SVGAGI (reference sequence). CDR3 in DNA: TGTGCCAGCAGTCCCACGGTAAGCAATCAGCCCCAGCATTTT. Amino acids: CASSPTVSNQPQHF.

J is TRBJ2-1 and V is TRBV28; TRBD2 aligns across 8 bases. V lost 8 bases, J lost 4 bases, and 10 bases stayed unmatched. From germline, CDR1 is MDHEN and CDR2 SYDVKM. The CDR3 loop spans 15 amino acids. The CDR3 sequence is CASCPSGRGYNEQFF. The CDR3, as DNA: TGTGCCAGCTGCCCAAGCGGGAGAGGTTACAATGAGCAGTTCTTC.

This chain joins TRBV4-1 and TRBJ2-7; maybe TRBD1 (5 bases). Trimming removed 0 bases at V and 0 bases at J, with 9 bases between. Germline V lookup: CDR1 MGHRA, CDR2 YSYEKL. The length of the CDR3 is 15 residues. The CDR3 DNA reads TGCGCCAGCAGCCAAGACCAGGGTGCCTCCTACGAGCAGTACTTC. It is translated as CASSQDQGASYEQYF.

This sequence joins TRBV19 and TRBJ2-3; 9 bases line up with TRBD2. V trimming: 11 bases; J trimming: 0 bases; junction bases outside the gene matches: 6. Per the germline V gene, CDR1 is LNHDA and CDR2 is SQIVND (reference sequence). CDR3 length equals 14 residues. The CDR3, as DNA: TGTGCCTTAAGGGCGGGAGGGAGCACAGATACGCAGTATTTT. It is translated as CALRAGGSTDTQYF.

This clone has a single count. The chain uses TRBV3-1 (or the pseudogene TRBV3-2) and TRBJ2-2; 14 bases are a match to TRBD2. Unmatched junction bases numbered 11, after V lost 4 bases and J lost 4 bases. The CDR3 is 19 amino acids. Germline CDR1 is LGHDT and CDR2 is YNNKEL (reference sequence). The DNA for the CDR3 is TGTGCCAGCAGCCCGCTACCGACTAGCGGGGGGGCCCGCACCGGGGAGCTGTTTTTT. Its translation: CASSPLPTSGGARTGELFF.

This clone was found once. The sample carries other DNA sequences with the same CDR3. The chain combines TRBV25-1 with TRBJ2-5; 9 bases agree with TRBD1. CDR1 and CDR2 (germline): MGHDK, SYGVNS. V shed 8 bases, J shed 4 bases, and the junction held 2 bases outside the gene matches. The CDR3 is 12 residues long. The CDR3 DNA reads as TGTGCCAGCGGACAGGGGTCAGAGACCCAGTACTTC. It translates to CASGQGSETQYF.

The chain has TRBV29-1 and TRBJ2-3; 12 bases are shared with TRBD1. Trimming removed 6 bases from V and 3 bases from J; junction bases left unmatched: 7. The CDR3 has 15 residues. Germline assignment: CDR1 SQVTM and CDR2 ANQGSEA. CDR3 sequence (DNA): TGCAGCGTGGGGGGACAGGGGGCCTGGACAGATACGCAGTATTTT. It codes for CSVGGQGAWTDTQYF.

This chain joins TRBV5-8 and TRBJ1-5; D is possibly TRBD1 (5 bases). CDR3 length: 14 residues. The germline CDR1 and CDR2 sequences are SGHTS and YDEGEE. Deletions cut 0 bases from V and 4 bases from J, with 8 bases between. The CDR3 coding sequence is TGTGCCAGCAGCTTGGTTTCAGGGAATCAGCCCCAGCATTTT. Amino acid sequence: CASSLVSGNQPQHF.

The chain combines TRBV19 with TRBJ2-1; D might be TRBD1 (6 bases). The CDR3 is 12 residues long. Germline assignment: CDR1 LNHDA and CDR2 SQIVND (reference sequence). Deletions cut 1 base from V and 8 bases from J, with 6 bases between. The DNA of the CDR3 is TGTGCCAGTAGTATAGCAGGGGATGAGCAGTTCTTC. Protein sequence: CASSIAGDEQFF.

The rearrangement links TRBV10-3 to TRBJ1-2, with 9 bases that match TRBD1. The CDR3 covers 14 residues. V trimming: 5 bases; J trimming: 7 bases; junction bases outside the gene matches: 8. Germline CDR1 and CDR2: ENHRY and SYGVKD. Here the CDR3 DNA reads TGTGCCATCAGTACAGGGGGCAGCTTGTTTGGCTACACCTTC. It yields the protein CAISTGGSLFGYTF.

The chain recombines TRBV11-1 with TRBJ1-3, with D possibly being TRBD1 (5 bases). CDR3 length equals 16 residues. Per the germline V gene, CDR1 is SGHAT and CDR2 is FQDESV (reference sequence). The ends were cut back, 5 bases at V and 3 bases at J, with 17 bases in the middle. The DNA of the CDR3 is TGTGCCAGCAGCCACCCTACAGGTCAAATTGGAAACACCATATATTTT. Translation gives CASSHPTGQIGNTIYF.

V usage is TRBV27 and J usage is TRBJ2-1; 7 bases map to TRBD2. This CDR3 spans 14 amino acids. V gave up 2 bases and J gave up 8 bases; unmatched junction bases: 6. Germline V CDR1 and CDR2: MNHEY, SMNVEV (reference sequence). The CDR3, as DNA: TGTGCCAGCAGTTTAAGGGAGGGCCGGTATGAGCAGTTCTTC. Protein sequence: CASSLREGRYEQFF.

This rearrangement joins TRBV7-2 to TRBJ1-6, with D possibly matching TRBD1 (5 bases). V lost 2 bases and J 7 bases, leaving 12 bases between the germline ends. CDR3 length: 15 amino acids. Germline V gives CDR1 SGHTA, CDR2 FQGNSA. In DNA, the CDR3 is TGTGCCAGCAGCTTACAGGCAGGGAAAAATTCACCCCTCCACTTT. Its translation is CASSLQAGKNSPLHF.

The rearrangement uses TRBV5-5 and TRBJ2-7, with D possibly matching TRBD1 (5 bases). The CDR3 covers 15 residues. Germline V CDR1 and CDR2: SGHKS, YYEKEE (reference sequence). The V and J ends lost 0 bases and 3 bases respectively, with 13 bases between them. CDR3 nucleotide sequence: TGTGCCAGCAGCTTGGATGCAGGGTACTACTACGAGCAGTACTTC. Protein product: CASSLDAGYYYEQYF. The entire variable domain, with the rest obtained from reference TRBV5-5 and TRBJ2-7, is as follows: DAGVTQSPTHLIKTRGQQVTLRCSPISGHKSVSWYQQVLGQGPQFIFQYYEKEERGRGNFPDRFSARQFPNYSSELNVNALLLGDSALYLCASSLDAGYYYEQYFGPGTRLTVT.

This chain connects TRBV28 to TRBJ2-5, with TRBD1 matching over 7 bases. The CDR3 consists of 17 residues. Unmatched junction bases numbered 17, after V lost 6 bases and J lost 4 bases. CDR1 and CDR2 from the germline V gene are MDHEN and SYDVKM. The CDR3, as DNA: TGTGCCAGCAGGGTACCCCCCCACAGGGGTGCCGGAGAGACCCAGTACTTC. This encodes CASRVPPHRGAGETQYF.